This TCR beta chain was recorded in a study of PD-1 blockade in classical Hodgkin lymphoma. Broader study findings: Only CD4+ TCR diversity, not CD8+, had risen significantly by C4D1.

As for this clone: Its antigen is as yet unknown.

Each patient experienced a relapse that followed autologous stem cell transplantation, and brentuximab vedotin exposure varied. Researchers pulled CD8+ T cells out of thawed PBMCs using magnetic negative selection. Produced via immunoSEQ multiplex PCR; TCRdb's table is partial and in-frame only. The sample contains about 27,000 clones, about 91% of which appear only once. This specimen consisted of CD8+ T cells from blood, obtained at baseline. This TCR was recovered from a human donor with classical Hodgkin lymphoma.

The CDR3 here is CASSSPTGGYHEQFF. The CDR3 DNA reads as TGCGCCAGCTCCTCTCCGACGGGGGGATATCATGAGCAGTTCTTC. The chain employs TRBV10-1 and TRBJ2-1, with 7 bases lining up with TRBD2. The J segment lost 8 bases and the V segment lost 8 bases, leaving 15 bases of the junction unmatched. The CDR3 runs 15 residues. CDR1 and CDR2 (germline): WNHNN, SYGVQD (reference sequence).